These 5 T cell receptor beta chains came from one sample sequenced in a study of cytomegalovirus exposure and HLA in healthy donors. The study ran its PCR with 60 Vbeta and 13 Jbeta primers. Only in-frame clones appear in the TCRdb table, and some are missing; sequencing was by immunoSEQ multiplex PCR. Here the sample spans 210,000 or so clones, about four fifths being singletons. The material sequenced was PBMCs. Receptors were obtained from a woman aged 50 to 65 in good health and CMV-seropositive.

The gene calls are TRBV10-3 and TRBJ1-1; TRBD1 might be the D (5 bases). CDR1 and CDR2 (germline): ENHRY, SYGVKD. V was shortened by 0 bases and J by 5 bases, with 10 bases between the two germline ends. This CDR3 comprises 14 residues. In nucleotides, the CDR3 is TGTGCCATCAGTGAGTCGACCCGGACAACTGAAGCTTTCTTT. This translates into CAISESTRTTEAFF.

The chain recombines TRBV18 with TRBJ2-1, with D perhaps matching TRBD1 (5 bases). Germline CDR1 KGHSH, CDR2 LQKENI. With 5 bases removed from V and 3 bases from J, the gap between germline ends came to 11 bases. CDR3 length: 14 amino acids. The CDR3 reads CASSFSTDYNEQFF. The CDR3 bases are TGTGCCAGCTCATTCTCGACAGACTACAATGAGCAGTTCTTC.

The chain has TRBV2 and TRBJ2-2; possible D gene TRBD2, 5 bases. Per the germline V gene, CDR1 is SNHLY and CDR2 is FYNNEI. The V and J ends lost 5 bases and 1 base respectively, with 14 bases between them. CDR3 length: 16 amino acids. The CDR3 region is CASSPLGRLNTGELFF. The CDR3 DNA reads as TGTGCCAGCAGTCCTTTGGGGAGATTGAACACCGGGGAGCTGTTTTTT. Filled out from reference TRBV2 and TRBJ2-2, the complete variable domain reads EPEVTQTPSHQVTQMGQEVILRCVPISNHLYFYWYRQILGQKVEFLVSFYNNEISEKSEIFDDQFSVERPDGSNFTLKIRSTKLEDSAMYFCASSPLGRLNTGELFFGEGSRLTVL.

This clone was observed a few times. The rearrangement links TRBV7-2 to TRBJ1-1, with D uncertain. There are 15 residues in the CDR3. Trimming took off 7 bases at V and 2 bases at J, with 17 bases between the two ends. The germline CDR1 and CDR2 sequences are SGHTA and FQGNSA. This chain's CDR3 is CASTQFGGLNTEAFF. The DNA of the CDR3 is TGTGCCAGCACCCAGTTTGGTGGACTCAACACTGAAGCTTTCTTT.

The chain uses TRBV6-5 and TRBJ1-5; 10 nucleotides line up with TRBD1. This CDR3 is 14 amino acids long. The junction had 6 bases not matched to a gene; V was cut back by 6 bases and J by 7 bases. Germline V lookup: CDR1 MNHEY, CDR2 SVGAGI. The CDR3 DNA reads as TGTGCCAGCAGCCGAGCGACAGGGGGCCAGCCCCAGCATTTT. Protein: CASSRATGGQPQHF.